This record covers a single T cell receptor beta chain. Its specificity is not known. This record belongs to a study of monozygotic twins with inflammatory bowel disease. Study findings and constraints: Backing was not found for a single strong signal or clonotype associated with IBD. Healthy co-twins, by inverse Simpson, had higher TCRbeta diversity than their siblings with IBD.

The V gene's germline CDR1 is SGHVS and CDR2 FQNEAQ. The CDR3 length is 12 residues. In preparing each TCR library, roughly 3,200 ng of total RNA was used. TCRdb re-called the 5' RACE reads and gives one entry per CDR3 protein, without DNA. This sample's clone table lists more than 300,000 distinct CDR3 sequences. The sample taken for sequencing was blood. The receptor was isolated from a human donor with ulcerative colitis or Crohn's disease, or a healthy co-twin of an affected twin (not recorded which). This chain connects TRBV7-8 to TRBJ1-1; TCRdb outputs TRBD1, but without DNA this stays unchecked. The chain's CDR3 is CASSLGRAAAFF.